The sample holds many counts of the clone carrying this T cell receptor (beta chain). Its antigen is as yet unknown. These data come from a study of shared clonotypes between healthy human individuals. Study results and caveats: The authors expected sequencing depth to affect clonotype sharing among donors.

The V end lost 0 bases, the J end lost 5 bases, and 13 bases lay between the germline ends. CDR1 and CDR2 from the germline V gene are MRHNA and SNTAGT. The CDR3 has 16 residues. The method was immunoSEQ multiplex PCR; TCRdb's version includes in-frame clones alone and lacks a portion of them. The sample has about 450,000 clones, 70% to 85% seen once. This sequence was found in a woman between 40 and 55 years old in good health. Some clones in this sample may be carry-over from other donors' samples. The sequencing input was PBMCs. The chain links TRBV6-4 to TRBJ2-2; D not resolved. In nucleotides, the CDR3 is TGTGCCAGCAGTGACTCCCACACCAAGGAAACCGGGGAGCTGTTTTTT. Its protein product is CASSDSHTKETGELFF.